These T cell receptor beta chains were read from a single sample in a study of monozygotic twins with inflammatory bowel disease. From its re-call of the 5' RACE reads, TCRdb lists each CDR3 protein once, without DNA. The sample totals more than 300,000 distinct CDR3 sequences. The sample taken for sequencing was blood. The receptors derive from a human donor with ulcerative colitis or Crohn's disease, or a healthy co-twin of an affected twin (not recorded which). The CDR3 runs from the conserved cysteine through the conserved F or W. Each record gives: J gene, V gene, CDR3 protein.

>TRBJ2-2|TRBV12-3/TRBV12-4
CASSRGQAVVGTGELFF
>TRBJ1-1|TRBV6-2/TRBV6-3
CASSLRDSSFGTEAFF
>TRBJ2-7|TRBV3-1
CASSQASWAVSYEQYF
>TRBJ2-3|TRBV2
CASSRISGGSTDTQYF
>TRBJ2-4|TRBV7-3
CASSLGLRENIQYF
>TRBJ1-1|TRBV11-1
CASSLSGGLGAFF
>TRBJ2-3|TRBV3-1
CASSHHSGGGTDTQYF
>TRBJ2-1|TRBV4-2
CASSQGLAGSYNEQFF
>TRBJ1-5|TRBV20-1
CSAGQGASSNQPQHF
>TRBJ2-7|TRBV5-1
CASSRDRAHEQYF
>TRBJ2-1|TRBV11-2
CASSLGVRGRTGFYNEQFF
>TRBJ1-4|TRBV7-9
CASSLMGRDEKLFF
>TRBJ2-3|TRBV9
CASSVDHDGARGTDTQYF
>TRBJ2-1|TRBV29-1
CSGGIRGRARNEQFF
>TRBJ2-1|TRBV5-1
CASSWKVVGGGSYNEQFF
>TRBJ2-3|TRBV11-2
CASSPLLAGGPGTDTQYF